Detailed here is one T cell receptor beta chain. Per the study methods: Nucleated cell number was recorded as an estimate derived from reference gene primer amplification. This table comes from immunoSEQ multiplex PCR, and its TCRdb copy is limited to in-frame clones, with some not included. Clonal size and the V and J genes are those of that table, whereas D and trimming came from the DNA. The sample comprises about 99,000 clones, over 80% of which are singletons, and about 16% rests with the top ten. This entry comes from a study of blood T cell repertoires in COVID-19. Study summary: COVID-19 samples from acute and convalescent phases originated in the United States, Italy and Spain. Sample material is recorded as cDNA or gDNA derived from T cells, B-cell-depleted T cells, or PBMCs.

The length of the CDR3 is 13 residues. V dropped 8 bases and J dropped 0 bases, with 10 bases sitting between them. The germline V gene encodes CDR1 SQVTM and CDR2 ANQGSEA. The receptor was derived from a man in his forties or fifties with acute or convalescent COVID-19. The V gene is TRBV29-1, the J gene TRBJ2-2, with no clear D. Sequences were obtained from peripheral blood. The chain's CDR3 is CSTRSTNTGELFF. CDR3 DNA sequence: TGCAGCACTCGTTCAACGAACACCGGGGAGCTGTTTTTT.